Listed below are T cell receptor beta chains from one sample, sequenced in a study of T cell changes during pregnancy in multiple sclerosis. Method: immunoSEQ multiplex PCR; TCRdb's copy keeps in-frame clones and lacks some. The sample shows over 50,000 clones, almost 95% of them seen only once. The sequences come from CD4+ T cells from peripheral blood mononuclear cells, collected in the third trimester of pregnancy. These receptor sequences come from a female donor with multiple sclerosis, enrolled in a pregnancy study. Each CDR3 is given with its conserved first and last residue. Some rows have no size entry. The others give once, few or many, or a class for an expanded clone.

cdr3_length j_call clone_size v_call cdr3_aa
11 TRBJ2-1 NA TRBV6-6 CASRRDFEQFF
15 TRBJ2-5 once TRBV2 CASRDGTGGEETQYF
15 TRBJ1-3 NA TRBV7-8 CASSPGSITVNTIYF
16 TRBJ2-1 NA TRBV11-3 CASSPSGRRERNEQFF
12 TRBJ1-1 once TRBV7-9 CASSARPGEAFF
16 TRBJ1-4 NA TRBV5-4 CASSLTGDATNEKLFF
12 TRBJ1-4 NA TRBV28 CASNQANEKLFF
13 TRBJ2-5 NA TRBV7-2 CASSLASGETQYF
15 TRBJ2-1 NA TRBV5-4 CASSLAGGPDNEQFF
14 TRBJ2-1 NA TRBV5-4 CASSLEFAGNEQFF
14 TRBJ1-6 NA TRBV18 CASSLLGANSPLHF
14 TRBJ2-3 NA TRBV30 CAWSGGGGTDTQYF
14 TRBJ1-1 NA TRBV29-1 CSVEKRLASTEAFF
14 TRBJ1-2 once TRBV28 CASSLPGQDYGYTF
13 TRBJ1-1 NA TRBV25-1 CASGGRGTPEAFF
16 TRBJ2-1 NA TRBV6-6 CASSYSTRGDYNEQFF
14 TRBJ1-1 NA TRBV14 CASSQRGMRTEAFF
12 TRBJ1-1 NA TRBV30 CAWGTGDTEAFF
17 TRBJ1-4 few TRBV5-1 CASSFTPQGASNEKLFF
15 TRBJ2-1 once TRBV19 CASRGLARGLGEQFF
17 TRBJ2-1 once TRBV10-2 CASSELRGASGRNEQFF
14 TRBJ2-1 few TRBV30 CAGRDRGPYNEQFF
14 TRBJ1-1 NA TRBV7-9 CASSSGQGNTEAFF
16 TRBJ1-5 NA TRBV5-8 CASSIEQGNSNQPQHF
15 TRBJ2-3 NA TRBV7-3 CASSPGGDNRYTQYF
18 TRBJ2-1 NA TRBV7-8 CASSYHRPTGTVYNEQFF
13 TRBJ2-7 NA TRBV25-1 CASSPRGQDEQYF